Each of the 6 T cell receptor beta chains below was sequenced from the same sample in a study of CD8+ T cells in alopecia areata. The treatment is: oral pan-JAK inhibitor, 5-10 mg twice daily. RNA extraction was followed by reverse transcription into cDNA, which acted as the sequencing template. Repertoires were generated with immunoSEQ multiplex PCR, while TCRdb's copy carries only in-frame clones and drops some. The table has some 110,000 clones, roughly 50% seen once. The sequencing used CD8+ T cells sorted from blood, collected at week 24, from a patient treated with tofacitinib. Receptors were obtained from a human donor with alopecia areata.

The chain couples TRBV27 to TRBJ2-1; D is perhaps TRBD1 or TRBD2 (5 bases each). The CDR3 consists of 16 residues. Germline V gene sequence: CDR1 MNHEY, CDR2 SMNVEV (reference sequence). Trimming shortened V by 5 bases and J by 0 bases, and 14 bases separated the two germline ends. In DNA form, the CDR3 reads TGTGCCAGCAGTAGGCCGGGGCAGAGCTCCTACAATGAGCAGTTCTTC. It codes for CASSRPGQSSYNEQFF.

The chain links TRBV30 to TRBJ1-1; D is possibly TRBD1 (5 bases). Germline V gives CDR1 GTSNPN, CDR2 SVGIG (reference sequence). V gave up 2 bases and J gave up 3 bases, with 7 bases separating them. The CDR3 is made up of 12 amino acids. The DNA of the CDR3 is TGTGCCTGGAGTAGAGGGGACACTGAAGCTTTCTTT. Its protein product is CAWSRGDTEAFF.

This chain uses TRBV6-5 with TRBJ2-1, with D tentatively TRBD1 or TRBD2 (5 bases each). CDR1 is MNHEY and CDR2 is SVGAGI in the germline V gene. This CDR3 is 14 amino acids long. V was trimmed by 0 bases and J by 5 bases, leaving 8 bases between them. CDR3 in amino acids: CASSYSWGNNEQFF. CDR3 sequence (DNA): TGTGCCAGCAGTTACTCGTGGGGGAACAATGAGCAGTTCTTC.

The CDR3 bases are TGCAGCGCGGGACAGTCCGATGACTATGGCTACACCTTC. Protein product: CSAGQSDDYGYTF. J is TRBJ1-2 and V is TRBV29-1; 7 bases map to TRBD1. V gave up 7 bases and J gave up 3 bases; unmatched junction bases: 8. Germline V gene sequence: CDR1 SQVTM, CDR2 ANQGSEA. The CDR3 sequence is 13 residues long.

This chain uses TRBV13 with TRBJ2-5, with unresolved D. In germline, CDR1 is PRHDT, CDR2 FYEKMQ (reference sequence). V shed 2 bases and J shed 5 bases, with 15 bases lying between them. The CDR3 spans 15 residues. The CDR3 DNA is TGTGCCAGCAGCTTAAGGCAGGCCGCGTCGGAGACCCAGTACTTC. Its translation is CASSLRQAASETQYF.

Here the CDR3 reads CASSLGWGQPQHF. CDR3 coding DNA: TGTGCCAGCAGCTTAGGTTGGGGTCAGCCCCAGCATTTT. This sequence joins TRBV7-6 and TRBJ1-5; D is unclear. This CDR3 region has 13 residues. Germline V gene data show CDR1 as SGHVS and CDR2 as FNYEAQ. Trimming left V 1 base short and J 6 bases short, with 7 bases between.